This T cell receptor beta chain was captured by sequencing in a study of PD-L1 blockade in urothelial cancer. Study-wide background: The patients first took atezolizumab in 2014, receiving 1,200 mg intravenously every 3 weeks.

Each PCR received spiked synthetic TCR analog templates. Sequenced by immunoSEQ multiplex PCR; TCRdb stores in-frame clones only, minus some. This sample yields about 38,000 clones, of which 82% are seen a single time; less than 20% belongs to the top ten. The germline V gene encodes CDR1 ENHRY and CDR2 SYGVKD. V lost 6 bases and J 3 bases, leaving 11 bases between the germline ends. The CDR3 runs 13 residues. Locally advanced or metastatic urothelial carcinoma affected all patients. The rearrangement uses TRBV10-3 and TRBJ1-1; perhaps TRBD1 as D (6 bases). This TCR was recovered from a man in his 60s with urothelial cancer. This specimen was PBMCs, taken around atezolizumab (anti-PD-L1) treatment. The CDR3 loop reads CAIRGTRDTEAFF. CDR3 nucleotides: TGTGCCATCAGAGGGACACGGGACACTGAAGCTTTCTTT.